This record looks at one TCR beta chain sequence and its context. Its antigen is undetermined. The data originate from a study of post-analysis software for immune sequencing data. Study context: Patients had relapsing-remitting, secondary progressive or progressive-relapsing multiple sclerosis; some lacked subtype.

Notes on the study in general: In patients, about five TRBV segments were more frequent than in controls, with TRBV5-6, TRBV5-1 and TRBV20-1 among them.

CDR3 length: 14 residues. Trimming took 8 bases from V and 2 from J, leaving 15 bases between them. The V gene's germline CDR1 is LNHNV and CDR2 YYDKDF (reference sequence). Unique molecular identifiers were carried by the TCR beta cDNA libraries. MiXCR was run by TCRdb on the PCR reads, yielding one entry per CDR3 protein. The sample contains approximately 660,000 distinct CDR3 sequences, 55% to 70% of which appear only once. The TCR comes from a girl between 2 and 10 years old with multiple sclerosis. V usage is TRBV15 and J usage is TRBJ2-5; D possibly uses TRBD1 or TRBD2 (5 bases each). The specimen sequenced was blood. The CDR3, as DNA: TGTGCCACCTCAACGGGGACGGCTCAAGAGACCCAGTACTTC. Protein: CATSTGTAQETQYF.